The clone carrying this T cell receptor beta chain was seen more than once but under ten times. Its matching antigen is unknown. This sample was taken from a study of beta chain features in type 1 diabetes. Study outcomes and limitations: The cDNA sequencing approach could over-represent high-TCR-expressing cells. Patients with Type 1 diabetes showed moderately but significantly shorter TCRB CDR3s in all four CD4+ subsets. Patients showed naive, central memory and Treg TCRB repertoires that appeared more similar than those of healthy donors.

The investigators reverse transcribed all of the isolated RNA, so they sequenced expressed TCRB transcripts. The protocol was immunoSEQ multiplex PCR, while the TCRdb copy is restricted to in-frame clones and leaves out a portion. The table records around 140,000 clones, 9% of them present only once. The CDR3 spans 12 residues. V lost 8 bases to trimming and J lost 4 bases, with 11 bases between them. In germline, CDR1 is MGHDK, CDR2 SYGVNS. This chain connects TRBV25-1 to TRBJ1-2; D remains unclear. The source is a man aged 25 to 45 with type 1 diabetes. The sequenced sample was central memory CD4+ T cells from blood. CDR3 bases: TGTGCCAGCTCGCTGTCGGGCTATGGCTACACCTTC. It is translated as CASSLSGYGYTF.